Sequencing of this T cell receptor (beta chain) was carried out in a study of control samples from healthy donors and cancer patients. V gave up 3 bases and J gave up 2 bases, with 11 bases separating them. In germline, CDR1 is KGHSH, CDR2 LQKENI. The CDR3 runs 15 residues. Here immunoSEQ multiplex PCR was the method, and the copy in TCRdb shows in-frame clones only, minus some. The sample consists of tens of thousands of clones, 90% of them appearing once. V is TRBV18 and J is TRBJ1-3; a weak D match, TRBD1 (6 bases). Input material: blood. This receptor was taken from a woman between 18 and 29 years old in good health. Here the CDR3 DNA reads TGTGCCAGCTCACCCACAGGGACACCTGGAAACACCATATATTTT. Translating gives CASSPTGTPGNTIYF.